Shown below are 17 T cell receptor beta chains from a single sample sequenced in a study of T cells in Graves' hyperthyroidism and ophthalmopathy. RNA transcripts served as the template for amplifying TCR beta CDR3 regions. First-round RT-PCR of the TCR CDR3 relied on the HTBI primer set. One entry per CDR3 protein results from TCRdb running MiXCR on the multiplex PCR reads. The sample shows about 380,000 distinct CDR3 sequences, 18% of them seen only once. Sequencing was done on a sample of blood. The origin of the receptors is a man younger than 35 with Graves' ophthalmopathy.

This clonotype has ten or more counts. DNA of the CDR3: TGTGCCAGCAGAGGATCGCGACCCGGGGAGCAGTACTTC. It yields the protein CASRGSRPGEQYF. The V gene is TRBV12-3 or TRBV12-4, the J gene TRBJ2-7, with unresolved D. This CDR3 is 13 amino acids long. V lost 6 bases, J lost 7 bases, and 16 bases lay in between.

To note about this clonotype: This may come from a read error, since a much larger clone is one base off. The chain couples TRBV24-1 to TRBJ1-5; weak D call: TRBD1 (6 bases). Per the germline V gene, CDR1 is KGHDR and CDR2 is SFDVKD. The V and J ends lost 3 bases and 4 bases respectively, with 12 bases between them. The CDR3 spans 15 residues. The CDR3 nucleotides are TGTGCCACCAGTGATGCGACAGGATTTAATCAGCCCCAGCATTTT. Translating it yields CATSDATGFNQPQHF.

This clonotype showed up just a few times. This rearrangement joins TRBV9 to TRBJ2-3, with D hard to call. The CDR3 has 14 amino acids. V dropped 0 bases and J dropped 0 bases, with 5 bases sitting between them. Germline V gene lookup returns CDR1 SGDLS and CDR2 YYNGEE. CDR3 amino acids: CASSVAGSTDTQYF. The CDR3 coding sequence is TGTGCCAGCAGCGTAGCCGGTAGCACAGATACGCAGTATTTT.

This clonotype was counted between two and nine times. The rearrangement joins TRBV19 to TRBJ2-2, with TRBD2 matching 8 bases. V lost 6 bases and J lost 4; bases outside the gene matches: 4. The CDR3 sequence is 14 residues long. The V gene's germline CDR1 is LNHDA and CDR2 SQIVND (reference sequence). As DNA, the CDR3 is TGTGCCAGTAGGCAGCGGGGGCCCACCGGGGAGCTGTTTTTT. Translation: CASRQRGPTGELFF.

Notes on this clonotype: At one of its ends the junction is not consistent with the germline gene, which may arise from a read error. The rearrangement joins TRBV7-9 to TRBJ1-6, with D perhaps TRBD1 (5 bases). From germline, CDR1 is SEHNR and CDR2 FQNEAQ (reference sequence). CDR3 length equals 13 residues. Here the CDR3 reads CAGSLTDNSPLHF. The CDR3 DNA reads TGTGCCGGCAGCTTGACAGATAATTCACCCCTCCACTTT.

This clonotype was recorded at least ten times. The chain has TRBV20-1 and TRBJ2-5; D perhaps matches TRBD2 (7 bases). Germline V gene sequence: CDR1 DFQATT, CDR2 SNEGSKA (reference sequence). The CDR3 length is 13 residues. V lost 6 bases and J lost 4, with 15 bases in between. CDR3 sequence: CSAEGRGGETQYF. CDR3 DNA sequence: TGCAGTGCGGAAGGGAGGGGGGGAGAGACCCAGTACTTC.

The rearrangement uses TRBV29-1 and TRBJ1-4; D is perhaps TRBD1 (5 bases). Per the germline V gene, CDR1 is SQVTM and CDR2 is ANQGSEA. CDR3 length: 15 amino acids. V dropped 6 bases and J dropped 8 bases, with 22 bases sitting between them. Here the CDR3 DNA reads TGCAGCGTCCAAGATTGGGGGGGTATAGGAGAAAAACTGTTTTTT. This sequence encodes CSVQDWGGIGEKLFF.

A remark on this clonotype: A single base separates this from a much larger clone, so it may be a read error. The chain carries TRBV5-1 and TRBJ1-3; D possibly corresponds to TRBD1 (6 bases). This CDR3 region has 14 residues. The germline V gene encodes CDR1 SGHRS and CDR2 YFSETQ. CDR3 region: CASSSQGSGNAIYF. The CDR3 DNA follows: TGCGCCAGCAGCTCACAGGGCTCTGGAAACGCCATATATTTT. Drawing the rest from reference TRBV5-1 and TRBJ1-3, the complete variable domain is KAGVTQTPRYLIKTRGQQVTLSCSPISGHRSVSWYQQTPGQGLQFLFEYFSETQRNKGNFPGRFSGRQFSNSRSEMNVSTLELGDSALYLCASSSQGSGNAIYFGEGSWLTVV.

This clonotype was counted many times. The J gene is TRBJ1-2, the V gene TRBV7-8, with D possibly TRBD1 on 5 matching bases. The germline gives CDR1 SGHVS, CDR2 FQNEAQ. This CDR3 comprises 13 residues. V was trimmed by 5 bases and J by 5 bases, leaving 12 bases between them. The CDR3 reads CASSQDRIYGYTF. The CDR3 DNA follows: TGTGCCAGCAGCCAAGACAGAATTTATGGCTACACCTTC.

This chain connects TRBV6-5 to TRBJ1-2; TRBD1 is a possible D gene (6 bases). CDR3 size: 15 residues. Per germline, CDR1 MNHEY and CDR2 SVGAGI. V gave up 2 bases and J gave up 3 bases, with 13 bases separating them. The CDR3 region has the DNA TGTGCCAGCAGTTACGGGCAGGGGATTTACTATGGCTACACCTTC. Protein sequence: CASSYGQGIYYGYTF.

V is TRBV4-1 and J is TRBJ1-2; tentative D call: TRBD1 (5 bases). CDR1 and CDR2 (germline): MGHRA, YSYEKL. The CDR3 has 13 amino acids. The germline V and J ends were trimmed by 7 bases and 4 bases, with 13 bases remaining between them. The CDR3 region has the DNA TGCGCCAGCACGGCGGGGGAGGGCTATGGCTACACCTTC. Protein product: CASTAGEGYGYTF.

In its sample, this clonotype was seen many times. V and J are TRBV3-1 and TRBJ2-7, with TRBD1 as a possible D gene (6 bases). Per germline, CDR1 LGHDT and CDR2 YNNKEL (reference sequence). V lost 4 bases, J lost 4 bases, and 17 bases lay in between. The CDR3 runs to 15 residues. CDR3 loop: CASSLHREKWYEQYF. In DNA, the CDR3 is TGTGCCAGCAGCCTTCACAGGGAGAAGTGGTACGAGCAGTACTTC.

The table lists this clonotype with many counts. The chain couples TRBV11-2 to TRBJ2-3, with TRBD2 matching 12 bases. The length of the CDR3 is 16 residues. The J segment lost 6 bases and the V segment lost 5 bases, leaving 9 bases of the junction unmatched. The germline CDR1 and CDR2 sequences are SGHAT and FQNNGV. CDR3 protein: CASSTRLAGALDTQYF. The CDR3 coding sequence is TGTGCCAGCAGCACCAGACTAGCGGGGGCTCTGGATACGCAGTATTTT.

The chain combines TRBV27 with TRBJ1-5; D is unclear. Germline-derived CDR1 and CDR2 are MNHEY and SMNVEV (reference sequence). V shed 5 bases and J shed 5 bases, with 16 bases lying between them. The CDR3 sequence is 15 residues long. CDR3 bases: TGTGCCAGCAGTCCCGGTAGCCAGTTGGATCAGCCCCAGCATTTT. Its protein is CASSPGSQLDQPQHF.

This chain uses TRBV5-1 with TRBJ1-4, with 9 bases that match TRBD1. Germline V gene data show CDR1 as SGHRS and CDR2 as YFSETQ. The CDR3 spans 18 residues. J was trimmed by 5 bases and V by 0 bases; bases with no gene match: 11. The CDR3 nucleotides are TGCGCCAGCAGCTTGGAACAGGGGGCACGTTCATTGAATGAAAAACTGTTTTTT. Protein sequence: CASSLEQGARSLNEKLFF.

A word on this clonotype: A much larger clone lies a single base off, so this may be a read error. The chain has TRBV2 and TRBJ1-4; D ambiguous. CDR1 is SNHLY and CDR2 is FYNNEI in the germline V gene. This CDR3 contains 15 residues. The CDR3 sequence: CASSEQHPTNKKLFF. The CDR3 region has the DNA TGTGCCAGCAGTGAACAGCACCCAACTAATAAAAAACTGTTTTTT.

This chain joins TRBV27 and TRBJ2-5; 7 bases fit TRBD2. V was pared by 6 bases and J by 5 bases, with 12 bases of the junction left unmatched. Germline V gene data show CDR1 as MNHEY and CDR2 as SMNVEV (reference sequence). This CDR3 has 15 amino acids. The CDR3 DNA is TGTGCCAGCAGACTAAAGCGGGAACTGACGGAGACCCAGTACTTC. Encoded protein: CASRLKRELTETQYF.